Below, one T cell receptor beta chain is given with its context. Sequence at one end of the junction differs from germline and may be a read error. These data come from a study of blood T cell repertoires in COVID-19. Turning to the study itself: Both acute and convalescent COVID-19 samples were obtained from the United States, Italy and Spain. T cells, B-cell-depleted T cells, or PBMCs provided the cDNA or gDNA that served as material.

Looked up from germline, CDR1 is SSHAT and CDR2 is FNYEAQ (reference sequence). The CDR3 runs to 15 residues. Those enrolled, adults aged roughly 18 to 100 years, came from about 24 US areas. Authors' data handling: Scientists estimated how many nucleated cells there were by amplifying reference gene primers. Clones were read by immunoSEQ multiplex PCR, and TCRdb kept only the in-frame ones, dropping some. The D gene and trimming were derived from the DNA, and the V and J assignments and clone size from that table. The sample lists just under 250,000 clones, about 89% occurring once. Sequencing was performed on PBMCs or T cells enriched from blood (not recorded which). The V gene is TRBV7-7, the J gene TRBJ2-6, with D possibly TRBD1 on 5 matching bases. The clonotype comes from a young woman who had recovered from COVID-19. CDR3 residues: CASSTDISGANVLTF. CDR3 coding DNA: TGTGCTAGCAGCACGGACATCTCTGGGGCCAACGTCCTGACTTTC. Full variable domain (rest looked up from reference TRBV7-7 and TRBJ2-6): GAGVSQSPRYKVTKRGQDVTLRCDPISSHATLYWYQQALGQGPEFLTYFNYEAQPDKSGLPSDRFSAERPEGSISTLTIQRTEQRDSAMYRCASSTDISGANVLTFGAGSRLTVL.